This T cell receptor beta chain was obtained from a study of response to subunit inactivated influenza vaccine. Trimming shortened V by 0 bases and J by 2 bases, and 7 bases separated the two germline ends. CDR3 length: 13 residues. Looked up from germline, CDR1 is SQVTM and CDR2 is ANQGSEA. Notes on the study in general: A suggestion made by the authors is that each seasonal influenza vaccination recruits few new T cells.

MiXCR, run by TCRdb on the RT-PCR reads, gives a single entry per CDR3 protein. The sample includes around 790,000 distinct CDR3 sequences, 21% seen only once; the top ten take around 9.6%. Points on this clonotype: What it binds is not known.

The sample consisted of PBMCs from blood, taken 5 to 6 days after vaccination. The chain carries TRBV29-1 and TRBJ1-1; the D is unclear. This TCR derives from a man aged 45-60 years who received an inactivated influenza vaccine. The CDR3, as DNA: TGCAGCGTTGAAGATGGAGCAAACACTGAAGCTTTCTTT. Protein sequence: CSVEDGANTEAFF.